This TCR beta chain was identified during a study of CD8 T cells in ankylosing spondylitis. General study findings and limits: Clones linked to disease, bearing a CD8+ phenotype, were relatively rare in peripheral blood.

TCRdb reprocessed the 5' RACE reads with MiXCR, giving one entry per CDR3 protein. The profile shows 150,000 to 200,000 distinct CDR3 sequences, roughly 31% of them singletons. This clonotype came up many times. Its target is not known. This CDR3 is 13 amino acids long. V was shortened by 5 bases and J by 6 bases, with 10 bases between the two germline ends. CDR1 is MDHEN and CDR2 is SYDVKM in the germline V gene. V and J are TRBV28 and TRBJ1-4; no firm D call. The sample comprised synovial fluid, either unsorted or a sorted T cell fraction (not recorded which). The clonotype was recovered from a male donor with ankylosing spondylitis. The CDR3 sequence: CASSRVLDEKLFF. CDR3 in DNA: TGTGCCAGCAGTAGGGTCCTGGATGAAAAACTGTTTTTT. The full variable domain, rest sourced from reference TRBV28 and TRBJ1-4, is DVKVTQSSRYLVKRTGEKVFLECVQDMDHENMFWYRQDPGLGLRLIYFSYDVKMKEKGDIPEGYSVSREKKERFSLILESASTNQTSMYLCASSRVLDEKLFFGSGTQLSVL.